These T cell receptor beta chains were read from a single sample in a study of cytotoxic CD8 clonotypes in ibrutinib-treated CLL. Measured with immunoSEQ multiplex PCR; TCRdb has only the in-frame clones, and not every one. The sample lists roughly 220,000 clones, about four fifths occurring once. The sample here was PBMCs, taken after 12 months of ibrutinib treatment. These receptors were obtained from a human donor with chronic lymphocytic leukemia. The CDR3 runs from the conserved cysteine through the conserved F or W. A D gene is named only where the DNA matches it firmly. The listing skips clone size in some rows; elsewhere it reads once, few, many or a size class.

CAISEQGAAGELFF,TGTGCCATCAGTGAGCAGGGGGCGGCCGGGGAGCTGTTTTTT,NA,TRBV10-3,TRBJ2-2,TRBD1
CASSIQEMMNTEAFF,TGTGCCAGCAGTATACAGGAAATGATGAACACTGAAGCTTTCTTT,NA,TRBV6-5,TRBJ1-1,NA
CASSSRGRPSNYGYTF,TGTGCCAGTAGTTCTCGGGGACGGCCGTCTAACTATGGCTACACCTTC,NA,TRBV19,TRBJ1-2,NA
CASSERGRPITDTQYF,TGTGCCAGCAGTGAGAGAGGGAGGCCCATCACAGATACGCAGTATTTT,NA,TRBV2,TRBJ2-3,NA
CASSPADGNTEAFF,TGTGCCAGTAGTCCCGCGGACGGGAACACTGAAGCTTTCTTT,NA,TRBV19,TRBJ1-1,NA
CAHPSVVGDTPRRDNGNQPQHF,TGTGCCCATCCCTCGGTAGTCGGAGACACCCCCCGAAGGGATAATGGCAATCAGCCCCAGCATTTT,NA,TRBV13,TRBJ1-5,NA
CSARKVTETKAFF,TGCAGCGCCCGAAAAGTGACGGAGACCAAAGCTTTCTTT,NA,TRBV29-1,TRBJ1-1,NA
CASSSSGGIEQFF,TGTGCCAGCAGCTCAAGCGGGGGTATTGAGCAGTTCTTC,NA,TRBV7-9,TRBJ2-1,TRBD2
CASSSQTGGSYEQYF,TGTGCCAGCAGCTCACAGACAGGGGGTAGCTACGAGCAGTACTTC,NA,TRBV5-4,TRBJ2-7,TRBD1
CASSEGQGLGYTF,TGCGCCAGCAGCGAAGGACAGGGGTTAGGCTACACCTTC,NA,TRBV5-1,TRBJ1-2,TRBD1
CASSLGGRGDQPQHF,TGTGCCAGCAGCCTTGGCGGAAGGGGGGACCAGCCCCAGCATTTT,NA,TRBV7-8,TRBJ1-5,NA
CASKEAGPPDSPLHF,TGTGCCAGCAAAGAAGCCGGGCCCCCGGATTCACCCCTCCACTTT,NA,TRBV11-2,TRBJ1-6,NA
CASSSGQGAYNEQFF,TGTGCCAGCAGCTCGGGACAGGGGGCCTACAATGAGCAGTTCTTC,NA,TRBV7-6,TRBJ2-1,TRBD1
CASSQDFGGQAYEQYF,TGTGCCAGCAGCCAAGATTTCGGGGGTCAGGCCTACGAGCAGTACTTC,NA,TRBV14,TRBJ2-7,NA
CASSLEGLYNEQFF,TGCGCCAGCAGCTTGGAGGGCCTATACAATGAGCAGTTCTTC,NA,TRBV5-1,TRBJ2-1,NA
CASSIVAGGSDTQYF,TGTGCCAGTAGTATAGTGGCAGGGGGATCAGATACGCAGTATTTT,NA,TRBV19,TRBJ2-3,TRBD1
CAISESDAGELFF,TGTGCCATCAGTGAGTCAGATGCCGGGGAGCTGTTTTTT,few,TRBV10-3,TRBJ2-2,NA
CASRGGDTAWEQYF,TGTGCCAGCAGGGGGGGGGACACAGCGTGGGAGCAGTACTTC,NA,TRBV6-1,TRBJ2-7,NA
CASSFRQRGADTQYF,TGTGCCAGCAGCTTTCGTCAGCGGGGTGCAGATACGCAGTATTTT,NA,TRBV5-4,TRBJ2-3,TRBD2
CASSLQTGNTIYF,TGTGCCAGCAGCCTACAGACTGGAAACACCATATATTTT,NA,TRBV5-6,TRBJ1-3,NA
CASSYSGRYNSPLHF,TGTGCCAGCAGTTACTCGGGACGGTATAATTCACCCCTCCACTTT,once,TRBV6-5,TRBJ1-6,NA
CASSQSGGPLEQYF,TGTGCCAGCAGCCAATCTGGGGGGCCACTCGAGCAGTACTTC,NA,TRBV7-9,TRBJ2-7,NA
CASSRSVIAAGYEQYF,TGCGCCAGCAGCCGCTCTGTCATAGCCGCGGGCTACGAGCAGTACTTC,NA,TRBV4-1,TRBJ2-7,NA
CASSLAPASYEQYF,TGCGCCAGCAGCTTGGCGCCAGCCTCCTACGAGCAGTACTTC,NA,TRBV5-1,TRBJ2-7,NA
CASSWTGLGDEQYF,TGTGCCAGCAGCTGGACAGGGTTAGGGGACGAGCAGTACTTC,NA,TRBV7-9,TRBJ2-7,TRBD1
CASRPGLGNTGELFF,TGTGCCAGCAGACCCGGACTAGGGAACACCGGGGAGCTGTTTTTT,once,TRBV14,TRBJ2-2,TRBD2
CASSRRDFSYEQYF,TGTGCCAGCAGCCGGAGGGACTTCTCCTACGAGCAGTACTTC,NA,TRBV28,TRBJ2-7,NA
CASSFSFSYEQYF,TGTGCCAGCAGTTTCTCGTTCTCCTACGAGCAGTACTTC,NA,TRBV27,TRBJ2-7,NA
CASSFNRDSVYGYTF,TGCGCCAGCAGCTTCAACAGGGACTCTGTCTATGGCTACACCTTC,once,TRBV5-1,TRBJ1-2,NA